These 5 T cell receptor beta chains share one sample of origin, sequenced in a study of molecular identifiers for immune sequencing clone quantification. TCRdb recomputed calls from the PCR reads with MiXCR, one row per CDR3 protein. This table holds nearly 55,000 distinct CDR3 sequences, roughly a third found once. Source material: naive CD8+ T cells from blood, with Jurkat cell RNA spiked in. Noted subset: FACS-sorted CD8+CD4-CCR7+CD45RA+ naive T cells. The receptor source for this set is a human donor in good health. Some libraries in this study had Jurkat cell RNA spiked in.

This clonotype came up many times. The DNA for the CDR3 is TGTGCCAGCAGCTTGACCGGACAGGGTTCCTACGAGCAGTACTTC. Its translation: CASSLTGQGSYEQYF. The V call is TRBV28, the J call TRBJ2-7; 8 bases agree with TRBD1. The germline V gene encodes CDR1 MDHEN and CDR2 SYDVKM. The V segment lost 6 bases and the J segment 1 base; nucleotides outside the gene matches: 8. The CDR3 sequence is 15 residues long. Full variable domain (missing parts from reference TRBV28 and TRBJ2-7): DVKVTQSSRYLVKRTGEKVFLECVQDMDHENMFWYRQDPGLGLRLIYFSYDVKMKEKGDIPEGYSVSREKKERFSLILESASTNQTSMYLCASSLTGQGSYEQYFGPGTRLTVT.

This clonotype was detected a few times. The chain uses TRBV7-9 and TRBJ2-1; 11 bases are a match to TRBD2. CDR3 length: 15 residues. Germline CDR1 is SEHNR and CDR2 is FQNEAQ (reference sequence). The V gene end was trimmed by 5 bases and the J gene end by 4 bases; junction bases not matched to a gene: 4. The CDR3 DNA sequence: TGTGCCAGCAGCCTCAGGACTAGCGGGTACAATGAGCAGTTCTTC. Protein: CASSLRTSGYNEQFF.

The table lists this clonotype with a few counts. V gene TRBV13 combines with J gene TRBJ2-7; 7 nucleotides match TRBD1. The CDR3 sequence is 13 residues long. Germline V lookup: CDR1 PRHDT, CDR2 FYEKMQ (reference sequence). V dropped 4 bases and J dropped 3; count of bases not matched to a gene: 3. As DNA, the CDR3 is TGTGCCAGCAGCTCCTGGGACAGCTACGAGCAGTACTTC. Residues: CASSSWDSYEQYF. Variable domain in full (rest from reference TRBV13 and TRBJ2-7): AAGVIQSPRHLIKEKRETATLKCYPIPRHDTVYWYQQGPGQDPQFLISFYEKMQSDKGSIPDRFSAQQFSDYHSELNMSSLELGDSALYFCASSSWDSYEQYFGPGTRLTVT.

This clonotype occurred many times. The rearrangement links TRBV7-9 to TRBJ2-3; unclear D gene. CDR3 length: 11 amino acids. CDR1 and CDR2 (germline): SEHNR, FQNEAQ (reference sequence). The V end lost 3 bases, the J end lost 6 bases, and 4 bases lay between the germline ends. The CDR3 spells CASSFRDTQYF. The CDR3 DNA sequence: TGTGCCAGCAGCTTTCGGGATACGCAGTATTTT.

The chain couples TRBV10-3 to TRBJ2-7, with 12 bases aligning to TRBD1. The germline CDR1 and CDR2 sequences are ENHRY and SYGVKD. The CDR3 runs 14 residues. J lost 7 bases, V lost 2 bases, and 3 bases had no gene match. In DNA, the CDR3 is TGTGCCATCAGTGAGGGGACAGGGGGCGGGGAGCAGTACTTC. Translation gives CAISEGTGGGEQYF.